This TCR beta chain was retrieved from a study of pediatric ulcerative colitis. CDR1 and CDR2 from the germline V gene are SGHVS and FNYEAQ. The CDR3 runs to 16 residues. After removal of 1 base from V and 1 base from J, the junction contained 2 bases not matched to a gene. The table came from immunoSEQ multiplex PCR; TCRdb's copy has only in-frame clones and leaves some out. The sample lists approximately 60,000 clones; roughly nine tenths were seen once. Sequenced: blood. This chain links TRBV7-6 with TRBJ2-2; 8 bases align to TRBD2. This TCR was recovered from a boy aged 5-17 years with severe ulcerative colitis. CDR3 nucleotide sequence: TGTGCCAGCAGCTTAGAAGCGGGAGTGAACACCGGGGAGCTGTTTTTT. This codes for CASSLEAGVNTGELFF.